This T cell receptor beta chain was retrieved from a study of siplizumab effects on memory and regulatory T cells. The CDR3 is made up of 15 amino acids. The ends were cut back, 6 bases at V and 4 bases at J, with 19 bases in the middle. Germline CDR1 and CDR2: MNHEY and SMNVEV (reference sequence). As for this clone: The antigen is unknown.

Study-wide results and limits: Both greater diversity than memory cells and a major contribution to the alloresponse seemed to characterize naive T cells.

Sequencing of each sample assayed 95,000 to 100,000 TCR templates. Clones were sequenced by immunoSEQ multiplex PCR, and TCRdb holds only the in-frame ones, with some missing. The sample lists some 100,000 clones, approximately 94% occurring once. Specimen: CD8+ T cells sorted from blood. This TCR derives from a human donor in good health. V is TRBV27 and J is TRBJ2-7; D call uncertain. This chain's CDR3 is CASSPILGGTYEQYF. CDR3 DNA sequence: TGTGCCAGCAGCCCCATTCTGGGCGGAACTTACGAGCAGTACTTC.